This is a list of T cell receptor beta chains from one sample in a study of vaccination effects on CD4 cells after COVID-19. These receptors are not linked to any known antigen. Profiling relied on immunoSEQ multiplex PCR, and the TCRdb table lists in-frame clones only, not all of them. The sample carries some 30,000 clones, roughly 78% recorded once. Sequencing was performed on CD4+ T cells from PBMCs cultured with HCoV-NL63 spike peptides, taken after COVID-19 vaccination. These receptors were taken from a human donor who received a COVID-19 vaccine. Some clones in this sample may be carry-over from other donors' samples. CDR3s leave out the opening cysteine and the closing phenylalanine or tryptophan.

v_call	j_call	cdr3_aa
TRBV28	TRBJ1-1	ASSLWVGSMNTEAF
TRBV2	TRBJ1-2	ASTRQGSDGYT
TRBV9	TRBJ2-1	ASSQYYNEQF
TRBV5-1	TRBJ2-1	ASSLVQGHEEQF
TRBV7-3	TRBJ2-2	ASSFSTAGELF
TRBV24-1	TRBJ2-3	ATGLASTDTQY
TRBV28	TRBJ2-3	ASRYKDPVGTQY
TRBV29-1	TRBJ1-2	SVSTYNYGYT
TRBV19	TRBJ2-1	ASSKNTGPYNEQF
TRBV27	TRBJ1-1	ASSLGRNTEAF
TRBV2	TRBJ2-5	ASSERLVQETQY
TRBV6-2/TRBV6-3	TRBJ1-2	ASSYYGTGGYT
TRBV29-1	TRBJ1-2	SVEPGQGDGYT
TRBV6-6	TRBJ1-3	ATLQGSGNTIY
TRBV19	TRBJ1-2	ARQEGGYT
TRBV12-5	TRBJ1-2	ASGSSLDRGRGYGYT
TRBV30	TRBJ2-3	AWSEGQVWSRTDTQY
TRBV28	TRBJ1-6	ASRNGGSDSPLH
TRBV2	TRBJ2-4	ASKVIAKNIQY
TRBV7-2	TRBJ1-4	ASNQGVANEKLF
TRBV30	TRBJ1-5	AWSASGGGQNQPQH
TRBV29-1	TRBJ2-3	SVGTSGGSDTQY
TRBV6-5	TRBJ2-3	ASSSDRVINTQY
TRBV6-4	TRBJ2-1	ASSDRGGDNEQF
TRBV24-1	TRBJ2-5	ATSDRGTAQETQY
TRBV6-5	TRBJ2-3	ASILQGAVDTQY
TRBV7-7	TRBJ2-1	ASSLGSSYNEQF
TRBV6-5	TRBJ1-4	ASMTGQGSEKLF
TRBV6-6	TRBJ1-1	ASSYSRVSTEAF
TRBV30	TRBJ1-4	AWSPGTGANEKLF
TRBV3-1/TRBV3-2	TRBJ1-2	ASSQYTGTGYGYT
TRBV3-1/TRBV3-2	TRBJ2-3	ASSRTLTDTQY
TRBV6-1	TRBJ1-2	ASSEGKYGYT
TRBV7-2	TRBJ2-3	ASSPWTSGGAVTDTQY
TRBV19	TRBJ1-4	ASRDRVNEKLF
TRBV6-6	TRBJ1-5	ASSYSPHNQPQH
TRBV5-1	TRBJ1-6	ASSTGTGQSSYNSPLH
TRBV3-1/TRBV3-2	TRBJ1-2	ASSRGTRAYGYT
TRBV20-1	TRBJ1-1	SAAGQEAF
TRBV9	TRBJ2-5	ASSVRAGGPGETQY
TRBV5-1	TRBJ1-5	ASSSQGGSQPQH
TRBV7-2	TRBJ2-5	ASSLAFAGSQETQY